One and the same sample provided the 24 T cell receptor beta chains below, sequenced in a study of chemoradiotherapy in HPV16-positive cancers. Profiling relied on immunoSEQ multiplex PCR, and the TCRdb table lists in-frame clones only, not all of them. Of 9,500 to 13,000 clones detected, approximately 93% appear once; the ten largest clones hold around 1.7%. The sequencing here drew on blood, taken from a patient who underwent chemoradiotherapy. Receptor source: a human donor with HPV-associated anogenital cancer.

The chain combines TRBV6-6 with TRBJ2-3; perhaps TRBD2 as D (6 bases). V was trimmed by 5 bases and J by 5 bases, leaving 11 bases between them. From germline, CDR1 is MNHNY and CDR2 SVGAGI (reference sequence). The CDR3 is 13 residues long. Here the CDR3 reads CASSPLGGDTQYF. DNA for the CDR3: TGTGCCAGCAGTCCTTTGGGGGGAGATACGCAGTATTTT.

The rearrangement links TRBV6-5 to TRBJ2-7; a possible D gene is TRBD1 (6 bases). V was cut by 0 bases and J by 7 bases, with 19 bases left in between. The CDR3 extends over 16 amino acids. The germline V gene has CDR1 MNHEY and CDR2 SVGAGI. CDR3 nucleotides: TGTGCCAGCAGTTACTCCCGTTGGCAGGGGAGAGGGGAGCAGTACTTC. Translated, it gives CASSYSRWQGRGEQYF.

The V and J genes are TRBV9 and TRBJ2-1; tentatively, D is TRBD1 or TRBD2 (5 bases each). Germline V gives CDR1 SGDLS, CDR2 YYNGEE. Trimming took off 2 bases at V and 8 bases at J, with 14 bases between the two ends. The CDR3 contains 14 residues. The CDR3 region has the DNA TGTGCCAGCAGCGTGCGAGGGGCCGGGGATGAGCAGTTCTTC. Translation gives CASSVRGAGDEQFF.

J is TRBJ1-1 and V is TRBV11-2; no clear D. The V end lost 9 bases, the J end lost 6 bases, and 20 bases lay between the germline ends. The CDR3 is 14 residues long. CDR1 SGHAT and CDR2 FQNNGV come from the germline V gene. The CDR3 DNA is TGTGCCAGTGCCCTGCTCGAAAGGTCGGCTGAAGCTTTCTTT. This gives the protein CASALLERSAEAFF.

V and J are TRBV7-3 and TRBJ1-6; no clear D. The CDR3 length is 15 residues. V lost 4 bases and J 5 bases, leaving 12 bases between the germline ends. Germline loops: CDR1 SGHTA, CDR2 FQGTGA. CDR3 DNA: TGTGCCAGCAGCTCTTCAGGAATAAATAATTCACCCCTCCACTTT. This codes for CASSSSGINNSPLHF.

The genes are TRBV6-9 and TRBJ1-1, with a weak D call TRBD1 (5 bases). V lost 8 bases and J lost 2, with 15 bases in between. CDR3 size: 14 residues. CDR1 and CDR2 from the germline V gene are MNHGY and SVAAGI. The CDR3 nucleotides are TGTGCCAGCCTACAAACGCAGGGTAACACTGAAGCTTTCTTT. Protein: CASLQTQGNTEAFF.

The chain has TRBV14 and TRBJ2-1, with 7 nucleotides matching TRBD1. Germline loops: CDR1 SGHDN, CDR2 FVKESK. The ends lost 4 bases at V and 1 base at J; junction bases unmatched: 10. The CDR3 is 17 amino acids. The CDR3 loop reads CASSRPGTVLSYNEQFF. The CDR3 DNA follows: TGTGCCAGCAGCCGTCCCGGGACAGTTCTATCCTACAATGAGCAGTTCTTC.

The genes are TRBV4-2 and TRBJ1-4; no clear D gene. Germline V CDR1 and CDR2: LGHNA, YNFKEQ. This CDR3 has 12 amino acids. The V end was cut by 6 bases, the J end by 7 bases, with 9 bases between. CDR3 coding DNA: TGTGCCAGCAGGGGGATTTCTGAAAAACTGTTTTTT. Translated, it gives CASRGISEKLFF.

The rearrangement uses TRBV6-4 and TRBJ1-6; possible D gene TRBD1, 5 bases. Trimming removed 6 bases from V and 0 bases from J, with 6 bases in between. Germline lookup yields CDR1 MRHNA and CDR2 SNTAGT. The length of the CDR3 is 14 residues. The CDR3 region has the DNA TGTGCCAGCAGAGACAGCTCCTATAATTCACCCCTCCACTTT. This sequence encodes CASRDSSYNSPLHF.

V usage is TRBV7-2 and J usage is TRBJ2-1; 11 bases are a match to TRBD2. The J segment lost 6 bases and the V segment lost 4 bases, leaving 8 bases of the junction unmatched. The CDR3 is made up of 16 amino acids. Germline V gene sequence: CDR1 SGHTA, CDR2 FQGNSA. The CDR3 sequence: CASSWTGTSGPNEQFF. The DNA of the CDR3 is TGTGCCAGCAGCTGGACCGGGACTAGCGGCCCCAATGAGCAGTTCTTC.

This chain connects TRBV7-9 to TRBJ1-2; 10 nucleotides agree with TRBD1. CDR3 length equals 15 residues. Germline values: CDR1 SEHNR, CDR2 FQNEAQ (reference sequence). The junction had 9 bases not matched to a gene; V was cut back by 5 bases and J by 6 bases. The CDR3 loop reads CASSLYSGQGNGYTF. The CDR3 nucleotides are TGTGCCAGCAGCCTTTATTCGGGACAGGGGAATGGCTACACCTTC.

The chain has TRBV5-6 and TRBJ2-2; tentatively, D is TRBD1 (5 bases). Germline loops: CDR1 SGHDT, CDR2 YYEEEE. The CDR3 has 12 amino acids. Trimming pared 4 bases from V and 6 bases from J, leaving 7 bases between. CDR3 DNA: TGTGCCAGCAGCGACAGTGCCGGGGAGCTGTTTTTT. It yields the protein CASSDSAGELFF.

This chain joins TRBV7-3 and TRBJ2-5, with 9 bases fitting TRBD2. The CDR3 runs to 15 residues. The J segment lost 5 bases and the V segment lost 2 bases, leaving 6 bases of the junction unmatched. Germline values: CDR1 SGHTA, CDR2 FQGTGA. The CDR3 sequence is CASSLAGGLSETQYF. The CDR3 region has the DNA TGTGCCAGCAGCTTAGCGGGGGGGCTGAGTGAGACCCAGTACTTC.

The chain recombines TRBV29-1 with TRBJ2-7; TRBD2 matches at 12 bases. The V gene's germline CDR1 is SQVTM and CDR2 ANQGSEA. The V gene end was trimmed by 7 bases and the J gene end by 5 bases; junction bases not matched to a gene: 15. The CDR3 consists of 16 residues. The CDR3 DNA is TGCAGCGCCAGAAAGCTAGCGGGGGGGTCGTCCGACGAGCAGTACTTC. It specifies CSARKLAGGSSDEQYF.

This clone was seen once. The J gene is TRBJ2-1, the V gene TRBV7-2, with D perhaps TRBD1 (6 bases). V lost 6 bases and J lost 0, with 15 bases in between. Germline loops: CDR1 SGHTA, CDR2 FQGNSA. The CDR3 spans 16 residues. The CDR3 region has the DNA TGTGCCAGCAGGTTCCTACAGGGCAGCTCCTACAATGAGCAGTTCTTC. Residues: CASRFLQGSSYNEQFF. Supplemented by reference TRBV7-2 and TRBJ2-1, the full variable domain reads GAGVSQSPSNKVTEKGKDVELRCDPISGHTALYWYRQSLGQGLEFLIYFQGNSAPDKSGLPSDRFSAERTGGSVSTLTIQRTQQEDSAVYLCASRFLQGSSYNEQFFGPGTRLTVL.

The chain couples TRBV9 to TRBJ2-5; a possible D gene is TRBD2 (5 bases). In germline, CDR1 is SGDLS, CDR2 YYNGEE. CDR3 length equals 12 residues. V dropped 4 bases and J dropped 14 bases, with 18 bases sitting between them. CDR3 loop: CASSPGDRAPYF. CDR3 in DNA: TGTGCCAGCAGCCCCGGGGATCGCGCCCCTTACTTC.

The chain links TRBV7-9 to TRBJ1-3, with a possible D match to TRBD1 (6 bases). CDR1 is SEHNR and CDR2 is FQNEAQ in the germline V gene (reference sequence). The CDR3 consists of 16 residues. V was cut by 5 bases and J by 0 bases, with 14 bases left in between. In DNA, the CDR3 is TGTGCCAGCAGCCCTGGGGACATCTTCTCTGGAAACACCATATATTTT. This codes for CASSPGDIFSGNTIYF. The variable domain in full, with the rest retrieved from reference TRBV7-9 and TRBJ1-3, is DTGVSQNPRHKITKRGQNVTFRCDPISEHNRLYWYRQTLGQGPEFLTYFQNEAQLEKSRLLSDRFSAERPKGSFSTLEIQRTEQGDSAMYLCASSPGDIFSGNTIYFGEGSWLTVV.

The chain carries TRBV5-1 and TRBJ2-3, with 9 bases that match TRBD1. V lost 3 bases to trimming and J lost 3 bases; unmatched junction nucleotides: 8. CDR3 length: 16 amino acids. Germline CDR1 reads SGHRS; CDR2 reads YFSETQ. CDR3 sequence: CASSWGDRARTDTQYF. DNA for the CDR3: TGCGCCAGCAGCTGGGGGGACAGGGCTAGGACAGATACGCAGTATTTT.

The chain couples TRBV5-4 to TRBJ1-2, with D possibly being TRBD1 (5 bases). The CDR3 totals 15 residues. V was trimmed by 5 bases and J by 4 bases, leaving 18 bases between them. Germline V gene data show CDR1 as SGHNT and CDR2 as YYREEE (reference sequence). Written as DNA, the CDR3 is TGTGCCAGCAGGCGAACCGGGACTCTAACCTATGGCTACACCTTC. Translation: CASRRTGTLTYGYTF.

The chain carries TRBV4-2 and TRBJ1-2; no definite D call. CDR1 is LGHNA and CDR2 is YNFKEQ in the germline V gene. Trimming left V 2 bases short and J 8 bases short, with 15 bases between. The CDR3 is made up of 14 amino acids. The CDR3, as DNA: TGTGCCAGCAGCCAATCATCAGAGGCTCGGGGCTACACCTTC. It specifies CASSQSSEARGYTF.

The CDR3 bases are TGTGCCACCAGCAGAGATGGGGACCTTCCCACCCAAAACATTCAGTACTTC. This sequence encodes CATSRDGDLPTQNIQYF. The chain couples TRBV15 to TRBJ2-4; D is perhaps TRBD1 or TRBD2 (5 bases each). V lost 0 bases to trimming and J lost 5 bases, with 17 bases between them. Per the germline V gene, CDR1 is LNHNV and CDR2 is YYDKDF (reference sequence). There are 17 residues in the CDR3.

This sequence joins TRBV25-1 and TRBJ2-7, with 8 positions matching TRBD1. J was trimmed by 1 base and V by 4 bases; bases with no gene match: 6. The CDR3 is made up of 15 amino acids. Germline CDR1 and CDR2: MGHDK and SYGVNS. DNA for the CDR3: TGTGCCAGCAGTGTAGGTACAGGGGGTTCCTACGAGCAGTACTTC. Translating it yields CASSVGTGGSYEQYF.

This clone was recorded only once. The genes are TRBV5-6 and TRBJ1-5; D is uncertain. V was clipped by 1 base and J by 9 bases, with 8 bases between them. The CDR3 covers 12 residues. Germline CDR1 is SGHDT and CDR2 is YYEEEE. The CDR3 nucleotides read TGTGCCAGCAGCTTGCAGCGGGGGCCCCAGCATTTT. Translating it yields CASSLQRGPQHF.

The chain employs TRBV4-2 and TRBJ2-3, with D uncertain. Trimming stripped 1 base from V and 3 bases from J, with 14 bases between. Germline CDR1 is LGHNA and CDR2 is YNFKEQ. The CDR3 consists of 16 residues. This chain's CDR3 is CASSQVAGPFTDTQYF. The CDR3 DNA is TGTGCCAGCAGCCAAGTTGCAGGTCCTTTTACAGATACGCAGTATTTT.